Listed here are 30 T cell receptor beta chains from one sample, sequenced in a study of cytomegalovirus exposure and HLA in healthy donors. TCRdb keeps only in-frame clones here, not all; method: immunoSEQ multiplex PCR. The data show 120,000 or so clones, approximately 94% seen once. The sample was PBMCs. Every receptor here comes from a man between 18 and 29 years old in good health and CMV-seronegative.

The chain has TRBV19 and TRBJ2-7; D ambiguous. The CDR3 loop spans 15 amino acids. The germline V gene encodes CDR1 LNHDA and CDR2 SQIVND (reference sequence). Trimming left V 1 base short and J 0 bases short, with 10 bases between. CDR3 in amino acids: CASSIAHGFSYEQYF. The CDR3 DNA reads TGTGCCAGTAGTATAGCTCACGGTTTCTCCTACGAGCAGTACTTC.

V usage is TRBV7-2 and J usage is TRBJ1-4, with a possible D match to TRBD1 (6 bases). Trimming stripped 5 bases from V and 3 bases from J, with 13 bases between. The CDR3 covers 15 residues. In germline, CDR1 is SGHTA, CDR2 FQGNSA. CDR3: CASSQTGTPNEKLFF. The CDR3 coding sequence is TGTGCCAGCAGCCAAACAGGGACCCCTAATGAAAAACTGTTTTTT.

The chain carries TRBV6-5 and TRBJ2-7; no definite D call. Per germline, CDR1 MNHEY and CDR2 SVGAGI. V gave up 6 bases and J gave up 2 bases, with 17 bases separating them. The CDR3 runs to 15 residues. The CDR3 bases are TGTGCCAGCAGCTTGCTCTCACCTCGAGCCTACGAGCAGTACTTC. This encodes CASSLLSPRAYEQYF.

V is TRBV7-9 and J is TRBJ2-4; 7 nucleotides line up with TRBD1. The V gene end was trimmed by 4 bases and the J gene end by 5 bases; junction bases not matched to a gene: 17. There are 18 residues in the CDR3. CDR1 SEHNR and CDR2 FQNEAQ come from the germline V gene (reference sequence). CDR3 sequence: CASSSWTGRTSSQNIQYF. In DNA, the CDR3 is TGTGCCAGCAGCTCTTGGACAGGTCGGACCAGCAGTCAAAACATTCAGTACTTC.

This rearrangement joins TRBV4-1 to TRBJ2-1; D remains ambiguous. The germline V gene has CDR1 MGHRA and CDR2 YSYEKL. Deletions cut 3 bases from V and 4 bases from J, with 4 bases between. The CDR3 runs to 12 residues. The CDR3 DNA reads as TGCGCCAGCAGCCATATATACAATGAGCAGTTCTTC. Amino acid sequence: CASSHIYNEQFF.

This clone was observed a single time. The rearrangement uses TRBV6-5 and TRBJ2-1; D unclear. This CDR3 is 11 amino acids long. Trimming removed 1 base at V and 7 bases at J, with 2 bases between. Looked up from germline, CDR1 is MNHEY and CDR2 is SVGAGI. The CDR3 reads CASSYLNEQFF. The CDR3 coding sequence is TGTGCCAGCAGTTACTTAAATGAGCAGTTCTTC.

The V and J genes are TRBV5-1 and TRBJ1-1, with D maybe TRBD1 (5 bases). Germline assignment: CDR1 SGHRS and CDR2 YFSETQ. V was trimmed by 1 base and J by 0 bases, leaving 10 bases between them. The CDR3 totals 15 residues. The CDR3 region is CASSLSDSMNTEAFF. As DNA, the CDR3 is TGCGCCAGCAGCTTGAGTGACAGCATGAACACTGAAGCTTTCTTT.

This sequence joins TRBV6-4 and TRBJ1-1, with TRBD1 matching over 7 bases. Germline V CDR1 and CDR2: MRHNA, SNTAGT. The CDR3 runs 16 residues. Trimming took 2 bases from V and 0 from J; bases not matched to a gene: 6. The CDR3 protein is CASSDTTGAMNTEAFF. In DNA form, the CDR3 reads TGTGCCAGCAGTGACACCACAGGGGCCATGAACACTGAAGCTTTCTTT.

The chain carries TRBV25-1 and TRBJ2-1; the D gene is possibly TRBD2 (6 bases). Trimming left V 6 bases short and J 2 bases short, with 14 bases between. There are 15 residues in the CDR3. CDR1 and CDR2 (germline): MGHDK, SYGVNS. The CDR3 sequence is CASSPPGLAYNEQFF. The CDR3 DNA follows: TGTGCCAGCAGCCCCCCGGGACTGGCCTACAATGAGCAGTTCTTC. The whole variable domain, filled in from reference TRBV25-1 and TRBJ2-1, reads EADIYQTPRYLVIGTGKKITLECSQTMGHDKMYWYQQDPGMELHLIHYSYGVNSTEKGDLSSESTVSRIRTEHFPLTLESARPSHTSQYLCASSPPGLAYNEQFFGPGTRLTVL.

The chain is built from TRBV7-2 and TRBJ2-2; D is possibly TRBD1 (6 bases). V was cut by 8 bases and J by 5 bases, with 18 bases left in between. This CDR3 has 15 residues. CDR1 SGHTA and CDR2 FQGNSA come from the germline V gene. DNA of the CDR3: TGTGCCAGCGGACAGCCTCTTCGAAGAACCGGGGAGCTGTTTTTT. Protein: CASGQPLRRTGELFF.

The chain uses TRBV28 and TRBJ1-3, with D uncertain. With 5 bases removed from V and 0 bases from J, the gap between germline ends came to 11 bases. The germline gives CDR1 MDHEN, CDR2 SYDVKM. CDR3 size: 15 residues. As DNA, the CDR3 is TGTGCCAGCAGTACACCGAGGAACTCTGGAAACACCATATATTTT. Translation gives CASSTPRNSGNTIYF. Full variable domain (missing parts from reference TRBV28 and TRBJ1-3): DVKVTQSSRYLVKRTGEKVFLECVQDMDHENMFWYRQDPGLGLRLIYFSYDVKMKEKGDIPEGYSVSREKKERFSLILESASTNQTSMYLCASSTPRNSGNTIYFGEGSWLTVV.

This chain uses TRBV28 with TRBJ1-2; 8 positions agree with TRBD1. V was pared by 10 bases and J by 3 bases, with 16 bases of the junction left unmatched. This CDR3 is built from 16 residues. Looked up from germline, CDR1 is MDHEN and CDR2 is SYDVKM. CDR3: CATFRDRRPEYYGYTF. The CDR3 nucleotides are TGTGCCACGTTCCGGGACAGGCGTCCGGAATACTATGGCTACACCTTC.

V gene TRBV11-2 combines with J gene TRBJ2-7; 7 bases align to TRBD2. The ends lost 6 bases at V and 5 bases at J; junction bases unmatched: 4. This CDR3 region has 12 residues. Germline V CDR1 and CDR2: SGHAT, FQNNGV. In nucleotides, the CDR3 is TGTGCCAGCAGTAGGGCGGGGGACGAGCAGTACTTC. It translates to CASSRAGDEQYF.

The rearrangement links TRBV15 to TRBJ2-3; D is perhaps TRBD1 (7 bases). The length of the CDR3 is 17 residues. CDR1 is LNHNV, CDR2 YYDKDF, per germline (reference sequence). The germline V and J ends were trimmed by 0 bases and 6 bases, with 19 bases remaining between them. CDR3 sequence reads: CATSRDSLAAGGDTQYF. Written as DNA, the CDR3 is TGTGCCACCAGCAGAGATTCGCTAGCAGCAGGGGGGGATACGCAGTATTTT.

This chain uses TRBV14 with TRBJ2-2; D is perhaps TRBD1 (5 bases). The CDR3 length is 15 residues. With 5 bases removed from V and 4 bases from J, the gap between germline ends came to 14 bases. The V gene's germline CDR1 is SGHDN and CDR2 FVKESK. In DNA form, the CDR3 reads TGTGCCAGCAGCAGGGGTTCGAGTGGCACCGGGGAGCTGTTTTTT. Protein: CASSRGSSGTGELFF.

This CDR3 reads CASSPPGQGYNEQFF. The CDR3 nucleotides are TGTGCCAGCAGCCCCCCGGGACAGGGGTATAATGAGCAGTTCTTC. This chain uses TRBV11-3 with TRBJ2-1; TRBD1 aligns across 10 bases. The CDR3 extends over 15 amino acids. The germline V gene encodes CDR1 SGHNT and CDR2 YENEEA. The junction had 8 bases not matched to a gene; V was cut back by 5 bases and J by 7 bases.

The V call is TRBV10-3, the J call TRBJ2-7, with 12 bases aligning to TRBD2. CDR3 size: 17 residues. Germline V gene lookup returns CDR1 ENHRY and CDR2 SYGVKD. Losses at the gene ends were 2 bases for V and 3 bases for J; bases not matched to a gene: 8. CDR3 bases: TGTGCCATCAGTGAGCCGACTAGCGGGAGCGGGGGCTACGAGCAGTACTTC. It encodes CAISEPTSGSGGYEQYF.

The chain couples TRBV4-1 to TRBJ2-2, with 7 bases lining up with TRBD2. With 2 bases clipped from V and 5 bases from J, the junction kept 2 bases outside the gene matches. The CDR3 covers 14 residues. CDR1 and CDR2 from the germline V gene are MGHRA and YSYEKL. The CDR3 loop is CASSQIGGTGELFF. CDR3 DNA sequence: TGCGCCAGCAGCCAAATCGGGGGGACCGGGGAGCTGTTTTTT.

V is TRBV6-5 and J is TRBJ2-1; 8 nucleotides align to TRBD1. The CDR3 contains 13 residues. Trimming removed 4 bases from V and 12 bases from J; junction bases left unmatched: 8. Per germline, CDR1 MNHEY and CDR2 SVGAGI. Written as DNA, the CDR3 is TGTGCCAGCAGTTCAAACCCCAGGGGGCGGCAGTTCTTC. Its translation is CASSSNPRGRQFF.

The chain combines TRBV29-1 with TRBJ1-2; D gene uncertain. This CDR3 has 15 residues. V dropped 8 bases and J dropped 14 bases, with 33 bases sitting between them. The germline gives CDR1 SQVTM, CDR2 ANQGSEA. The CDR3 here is CSTGRVGRRFEAKTF. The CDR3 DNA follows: TGCAGCACCGGGAGGGTAGGCAGGAGGTTCGAGGCTAAGACCTTC.

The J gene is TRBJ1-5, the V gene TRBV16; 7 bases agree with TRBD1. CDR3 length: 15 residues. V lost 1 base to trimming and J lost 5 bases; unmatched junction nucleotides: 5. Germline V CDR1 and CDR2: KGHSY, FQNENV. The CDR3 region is CASSQWGTGDQPQHF. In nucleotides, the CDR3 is TGTGCCAGCAGCCAATGGGGAACAGGGGATCAGCCCCAGCATTTT.

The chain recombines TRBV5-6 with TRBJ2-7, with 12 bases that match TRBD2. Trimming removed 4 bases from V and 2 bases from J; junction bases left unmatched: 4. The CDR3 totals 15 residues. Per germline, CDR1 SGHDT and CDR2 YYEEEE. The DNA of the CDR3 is TGTGCCAGCAGCCCGGGACTAGCGGGTGCCTACGAGCAGTACTTC. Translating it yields CASSPGLAGAYEQYF.

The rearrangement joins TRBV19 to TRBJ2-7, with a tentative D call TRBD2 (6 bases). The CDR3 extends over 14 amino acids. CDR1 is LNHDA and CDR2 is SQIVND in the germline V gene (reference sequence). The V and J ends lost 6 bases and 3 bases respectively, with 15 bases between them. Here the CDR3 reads CASRAPGVSYEQYF. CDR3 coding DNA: TGTGCCAGTAGAGCCCCGGGAGTAAGCTACGAGCAGTACTTC.

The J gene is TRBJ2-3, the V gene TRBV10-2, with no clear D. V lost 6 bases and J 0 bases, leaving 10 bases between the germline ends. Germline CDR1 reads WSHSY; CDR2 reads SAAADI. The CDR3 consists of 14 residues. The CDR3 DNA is TGCGCCAGCAGGGATACAGCTAGCACAGATACGCAGTATTTT. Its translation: CASRDTASTDTQYF.

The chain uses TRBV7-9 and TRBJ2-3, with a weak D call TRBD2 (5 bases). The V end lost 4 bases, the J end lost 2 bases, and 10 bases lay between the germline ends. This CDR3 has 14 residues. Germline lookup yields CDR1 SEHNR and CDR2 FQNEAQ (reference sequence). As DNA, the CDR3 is TGTGCCAGCAGCTACGGAGGATCCACAGATACGCAGTATTTT. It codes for CASSYGGSTDTQYF.

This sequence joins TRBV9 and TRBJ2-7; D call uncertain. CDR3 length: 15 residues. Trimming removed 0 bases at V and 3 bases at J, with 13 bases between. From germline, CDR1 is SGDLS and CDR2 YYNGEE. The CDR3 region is CASSVGSSSYYEQYF. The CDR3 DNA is TGTGCCAGCAGCGTAGGTAGTTCATCTTACTACGAGCAGTACTTC.

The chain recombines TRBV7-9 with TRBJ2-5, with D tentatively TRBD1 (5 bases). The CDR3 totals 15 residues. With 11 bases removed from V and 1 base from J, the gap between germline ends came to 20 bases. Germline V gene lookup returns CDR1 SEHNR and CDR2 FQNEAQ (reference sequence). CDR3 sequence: CAAAFWGSLQETQYF. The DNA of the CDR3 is TGTGCCGCCGCCTTTTGGGGCAGTCTCCAAGAGACCCAGTACTTC.

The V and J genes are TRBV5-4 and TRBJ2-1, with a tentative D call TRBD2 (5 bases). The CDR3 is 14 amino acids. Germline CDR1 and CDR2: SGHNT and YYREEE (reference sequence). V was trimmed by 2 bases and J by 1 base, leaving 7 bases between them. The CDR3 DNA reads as TGTGCCAGCAGCTTTCCGGGGTCCTACAATGAGCAGTTCTTC. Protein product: CASSFPGSYNEQFF. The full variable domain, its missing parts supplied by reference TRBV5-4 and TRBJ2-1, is ETGVTQSPTHLIKTRGQQVTLRCSSQSGHNTVSWYQQALGQGPQFIFQYYREEENGRGNFPPRFSGLQFPNYSSELNVNALELDDSALYLCASSFPGSYNEQFFGPGTRLTVL.

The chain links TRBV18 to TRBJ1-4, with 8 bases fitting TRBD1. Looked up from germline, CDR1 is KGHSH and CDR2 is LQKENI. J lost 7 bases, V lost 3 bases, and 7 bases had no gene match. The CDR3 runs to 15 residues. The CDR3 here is CASSPPQGAVEKLFF. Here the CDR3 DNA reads TGTGCCAGCTCACCCCCGCAGGGGGCGGTTGAAAAACTGTTTTTT.

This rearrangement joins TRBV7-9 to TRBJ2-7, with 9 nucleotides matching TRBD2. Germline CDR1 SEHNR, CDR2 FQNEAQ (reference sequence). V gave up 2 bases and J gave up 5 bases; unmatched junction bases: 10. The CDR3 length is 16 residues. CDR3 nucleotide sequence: TGTGCCAGCAGCTTAAGGGTAGCGGGAGCCTTTGACGAGCAGTACTTC. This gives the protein CASSLRVAGAFDEQYF.